The sequence of this T cell receptor beta chain was determined in a study of blood T cell repertoires in COVID-19. Study overall: Sources were T cells, B-cell-depleted T cells, or PBMCs; the material itself was cDNA or gDNA.

The V gene lost 8 bases and the J gene lost 3 bases, with 14 bases spanning the gap. CDR3 size: 14 residues. Germline assignment: CDR1 MNHEY and CDR2 SVGAGI. Some clones are missing from TCRdb's copy, which holds only in-frame ones; the method was immunoSEQ multiplex PCR. Of 250,000 to 300,000 clones in the sample, more than 85% were seen once. Seattle patient enrollment occurred during active infection, with longitudinal follow-up thereafter. This sequence originates from a woman in her sixties with COVID-19, enrolled during active disease. The sample taken for sequencing was peripheral blood. The gene calls are TRBV6-5 and TRBJ2-1, with TRBD2 as a possible D gene (6 bases). This CDR3 is CASLLAHYYNEQFF. CDR3 DNA sequence: TGTGCCAGCCTTCTAGCGCATTACTACAATGAGCAGTTCTTC.